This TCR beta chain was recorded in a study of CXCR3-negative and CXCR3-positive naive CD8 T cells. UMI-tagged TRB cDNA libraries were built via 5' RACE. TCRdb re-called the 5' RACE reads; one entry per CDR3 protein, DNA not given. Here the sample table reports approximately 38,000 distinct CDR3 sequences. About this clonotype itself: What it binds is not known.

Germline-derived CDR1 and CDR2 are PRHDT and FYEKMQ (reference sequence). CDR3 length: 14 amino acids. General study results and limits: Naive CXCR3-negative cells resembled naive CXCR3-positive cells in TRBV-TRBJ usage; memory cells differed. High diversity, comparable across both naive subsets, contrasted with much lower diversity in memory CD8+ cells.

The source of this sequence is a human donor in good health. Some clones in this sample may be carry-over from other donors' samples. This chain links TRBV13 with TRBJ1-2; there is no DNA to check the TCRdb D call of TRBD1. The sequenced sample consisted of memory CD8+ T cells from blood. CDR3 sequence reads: CASSPGRGLGGYTF.